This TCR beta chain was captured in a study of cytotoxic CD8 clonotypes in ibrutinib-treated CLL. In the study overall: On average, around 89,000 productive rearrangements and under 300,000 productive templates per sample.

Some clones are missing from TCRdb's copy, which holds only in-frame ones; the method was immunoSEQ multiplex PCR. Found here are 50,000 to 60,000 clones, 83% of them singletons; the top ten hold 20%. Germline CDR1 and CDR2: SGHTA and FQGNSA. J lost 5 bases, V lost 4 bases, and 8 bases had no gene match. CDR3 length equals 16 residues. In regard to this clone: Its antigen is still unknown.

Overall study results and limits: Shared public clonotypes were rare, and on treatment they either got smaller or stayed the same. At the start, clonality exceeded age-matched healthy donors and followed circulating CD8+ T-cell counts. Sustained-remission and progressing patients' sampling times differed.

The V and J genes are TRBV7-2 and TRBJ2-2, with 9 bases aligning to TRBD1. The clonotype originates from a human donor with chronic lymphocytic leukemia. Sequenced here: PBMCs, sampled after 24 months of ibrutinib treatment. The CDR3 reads CASSSRGTGITGELFF. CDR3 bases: TGTGCCAGCAGCTCCCGGGGGACAGGGATAACCGGGGAGCTGTTTTTT. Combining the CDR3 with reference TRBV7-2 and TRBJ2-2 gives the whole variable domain GAGVSQSPSNKVTEKGKDVELRCDPISGHTALYWYRQSLGQGLEFLIYFQGNSAPDKSGLPSDRFSAERTGGSVSTLTIQRTQQEDSAVYLCASSSRGTGITGELFFGEGSRLTVL.